This T cell receptor (beta chain) was obtained from a study of T cell responses to AZD1222 COVID-19 vaccine. The length of the CDR3 is 12 residues. V lost 1 base, J lost 6 bases, and 6 bases lay in between. Findings and caveats of the study: The donor cohort was predominantly white British with a female majority, and clonal diversity may have been underestimated.

This table comes from immunoSEQ multiplex PCR, and its TCRdb copy is limited to in-frame clones, with some not included. The table records around 180,000 clones, over 70% of them present only once. Worth noting for this clone: Its antigen is as yet unknown.

The sample was peripheral blood, taken on day 0 of MenACWY control vaccination. This receptor was obtained from an adult in good health. The rearrangement uses TRBV12-3 or TRBV12-4 and TRBJ1-1; no firm D call. In nucleotides, the CDR3 is TGTGCCAGCAGTTTAGGGGGAGCTGAAGCTTTCTTT. Its protein is CASSLGGAEAFF.